Shown below are 18 T cell receptor beta chains from a single sample sequenced in a study of cytomegalovirus exposure and HLA in healthy donors. The PCR employed 60 Vbeta primers together with 13 Jbeta primers. The protocol was immunoSEQ multiplex PCR, while the TCRdb copy is restricted to in-frame clones and leaves out a portion. The data show about 210,000 clones, about 83% seen once. The sample taken for sequencing was PBMCs. The receptors here all came from a woman aged 45-65 years in good health and CMV-seropositive.

This clone was found a few times. The J gene is TRBJ1-1, the V gene TRBV6-5; TRBD1 might be the D (5 bases). The germline CDR1 and CDR2 sequences are MNHEY and SVGAGI. Trimming pared 2 bases from V and 9 bases from J, leaving 7 bases between. This CDR3 contains 11 residues. In DNA form, the CDR3 reads TGTGCCAGCAGTTACCAGGGCAAAGCTTTCTTT. Translation gives CASSYQGKAFF.

As to this clone: Within the sample, other DNA sequences also encode this same CDR3. The V call is TRBV5-1, the J call TRBJ1-2, with TRBD1 identical over 8 bases. The V gene's germline CDR1 is SGHRS and CDR2 YFSETQ. This CDR3 has 15 amino acids. Trimming at V came to 0 bases and at J to 4 bases, leaving 5 bases not matched to a gene. The CDR3 DNA is TGCGCCAGCAGCTTGGAGACAGGGGCTGTCTATGGCTACACCTTC. Translation: CASSLETGAVYGYTF.

This rearrangement joins TRBV9 to TRBJ2-3; 8 bases fit TRBD2. CDR3 size: 17 residues. Germline lookup yields CDR1 SGDLS and CDR2 YYNGEE. Trimming took 0 bases from V and 2 from J; bases not matched to a gene: 8. This CDR3 is CASSVDPRGAYTDTQYF. The CDR3 DNA reads TGTGCCAGCAGCGTAGACCCGCGGGGGGCTTACACAGATACGCAGTATTTT.

This clone turned up a few times. The identical CDR3 is also encoded by other nucleotide sequences in the sample. The chain combines TRBV5-6 with TRBJ2-5; D is ambiguous. This CDR3 is built from 13 residues. V was shortened by 0 bases and J by 1 base, with 4 bases between the two germline ends. Germline V lookup: CDR1 SGHDT, CDR2 YYEEEE. CDR3 loop: CASSLGLQETQYF. The CDR3 DNA follows: TGTGCCAGCAGCTTGGGGCTCCAAGAGACCCAGTACTTC.

This sequence joins TRBV10-3 and TRBJ2-3; 9 bases map to TRBD1. CDR3 length: 14 amino acids. Trimming at V came to 10 bases and at J to 0 bases, leaving 5 bases not matched to a gene. Per germline, CDR1 ENHRY and CDR2 SYGVKD. In DNA form, the CDR3 reads TGTGCCACTTCGGGGACAGGGAGCACAGATACGCAGTATTTT. This translates into CATSGTGSTDTQYF.

This sequence joins TRBV7-2 and TRBJ1-2; D might be TRBD1 (6 bases). The CDR3 totals 12 residues. V was cut by 5 bases and J by 8 bases, with 12 bases left in between. Germline V gene data show CDR1 as SGHTA and CDR2 as FQGNSA. The CDR3: CASSPRRGGYTF. The CDR3 nucleotides are TGTGCCAGCAGCCCCCGCAGGGGAGGCTACACCTTC.

The chain links TRBV2 to TRBJ1-1; 11 positions agree with TRBD1. The V gene end was trimmed by 4 bases and the J gene end by 5 bases; junction bases not matched to a gene: 9. This CDR3 spans 16 amino acids. The V gene's germline CDR1 is SNHLY and CDR2 FYNNEI. The CDR3 DNA reads TGTGCCAGCAGTGGGACAGGGGGCTTAAGGGGAACTGAAGCTTTCTTT. Its protein product is CASSGTGGLRGTEAFF.

The rearrangement links TRBV6-1 to TRBJ2-2; 8 bases fit TRBD1. Trimming cost V 8 bases and J 7 bases; bases outside gene matches: 6. The CDR3 is 13 residues long. CDR1 and CDR2 from the germline V gene are MNHNS and SASEGT. The CDR3 loop reads CASVGQGIGELFF. The CDR3 DNA reads TGTGCCAGCGTCGGACAGGGCATCGGGGAGCTGTTTTTT.

The chain carries TRBV6-5 and TRBJ2-6, with D tentatively TRBD1 (6 bases). CDR3 length: 15 residues. Trimming took 6 bases from V and 2 from J, leaving 11 bases between them. CDR1 and CDR2 from the germline V gene are MNHEY and SVGAGI. CDR3 residues: CASSPNRAGANVLTF. The DNA of the CDR3 is TGTGCCAGCAGCCCAAACAGGGCTGGGGCCAACGTCCTGACTTTC.

The chain joins TRBV2 to TRBJ1-1, with D perhaps TRBD1 (6 bases). The CDR3 runs 14 residues. V lost 2 bases, J lost 4 bases, and 11 bases lay in between. Germline CDR1 SNHLY, CDR2 FYNNEI. CDR3 nucleotide sequence: TGTGCCAGCAGTGAAAACAGGGTAACCACTGAAGCTTTCTTT. Encoded protein: CASSENRVTTEAFF. Based on the CDR3 plus reference TRBV2 and TRBJ1-1, the full variable domain is EPEVTQTPSHQVTQMGQEVILRCVPISNHLYFYWYRQILGQKVEFLVSFYNNEISEKSEIFDDQFSVERPDGSNFTLKIRSTKLEDSAMYFCASSENRVTTEAFFGQGTRLTVV.

The V call is TRBV5-1, the J call TRBJ1-4, with 10 bases aligning to TRBD1. CDR3 length: 14 residues. The V gene end was trimmed by 4 bases and the J gene end by 8 bases; junction bases not matched to a gene: 5. In germline, CDR1 is SGHRS, CDR2 YFSETQ. The CDR3 loop reads CASSGGQGLEKLFF. Here the CDR3 DNA reads TGCGCCAGCAGCGGGGGACAGGGGTTGGAAAAACTGTTTTTT.

The sample holds one count of this clone. The V gene is TRBV7-8, the J gene TRBJ2-2; TRBD2 might be the D (5 bases). Between the trimmed V and J ends, which lost 3 bases and 4 bases, there was a span of 9 bases. This CDR3 contains 14 residues. Germline assignment: CDR1 SGHVS and CDR2 FQNEAQ. CDR3 amino acids: CASSFIGSTGELFF. In DNA, the CDR3 is TGTGCCAGCAGCTTTATAGGGAGCACCGGGGAGCTGTTTTTT.

This chain connects TRBV9 to TRBJ2-1, with 14 bases that match TRBD2. CDR1 is SGDLS and CDR2 is YYNGEE in the germline V gene. This CDR3 has 16 residues. J was trimmed by 7 bases and V by 2 bases; bases with no gene match: 5. In DNA, the CDR3 is TGTGCCAGCAGCGTTATTGGGACTAGCGGGGGTAATGAGCAGTTCTTC. It codes for CASSVIGTSGGNEQFF.

The chain uses TRBV2 and TRBJ2-6; 9 nucleotides align to TRBD1. This CDR3 has 18 amino acids. The V gene's germline CDR1 is SNHLY and CDR2 FYNNEI. V was pared by 3 bases and J by 1 base, with 7 bases of the junction left unmatched. The CDR3 here is CASSDVGQGRSGANVLTF. The CDR3 nucleotides are TGTGCCAGCAGTGATGTAGGACAGGGGAGATCTGGGGCCAACGTCCTGACTTTC.

The rearrangement links TRBV5-6 to TRBJ2-5, with 9 nucleotides matching TRBD1. The CDR3 totals 13 residues. J gave up 5 bases and V 5 bases, and 4 bases lay outside the gene matches. Germline assignment: CDR1 SGHDT and CDR2 YYEEEE. The CDR3 nucleotides are TGTGCCAGCAGAGCGACAGGGGGTGAGACCCAGTACTTC. Its protein is CASRATGGETQYF.

The chain recombines TRBV9 with TRBJ1-1; 8 bases line up with TRBD1. The V segment lost 3 bases and the J segment 1 base; nucleotides outside the gene matches: 2. CDR1 and CDR2 from the germline V gene are SGDLS and YYNGEE. The CDR3 length is 14 residues. This CDR3 is CASSGGTGNTEAFF. CDR3 bases: TGTGCCAGCAGCGGGGGGACAGGGAACACTGAAGCTTTCTTT.

This sequence joins TRBV5-1 and TRBJ2-4, with D maybe TRBD1 (8 bases). The V end was cut by 0 bases, the J end by 5 bases, with 12 bases between. Germline V gene data show CDR1 as SGHRS and CDR2 as YFSETQ. The CDR3 consists of 15 residues. CDR3 in amino acids: CASSLDRGGENIQYF. The CDR3 DNA reads as TGCGCCAGCAGCTTGGACAGGGGGGGCGAAAACATTCAGTACTTC.

The chain couples TRBV6-1 to TRBJ1-2; 10 nucleotides align to TRBD1. CDR1 and CDR2 from the germline V gene are MNHNS and SASEGT. J gave up 2 bases and V 4 bases, and 10 bases lay outside the gene matches. This CDR3 is 17 amino acids long. The CDR3 loop is CASSALPPGQGNYGYTF. The DNA of the CDR3 is TGTGCCAGCAGTGCCCTACCCCCGGGACAGGGGAACTATGGCTACACCTTC.